These 27 T cell receptor beta chains were all obtained from the same sample, sequenced in a study of cytomegalovirus exposure and HLA in healthy donors (dated by TCRdb to about 2017). The library was prepared using the immunoSEQ multiplex PCR assay. The multiplex PCR relied on a mix of 60 forward primers for TCR Vbeta segments and 13 reverse primers for TCR Jbeta segments. In TCRdb, the immuneACCESS table is reduced to in-frame sequences with V and J assigned. These tables do not hold every clone; where another copy was compared, an unresolved V gene accounts for under half, and the others remain unexplained. This sample is represented by under 250,000 clones; approximately 78% of them were singletons. The ten largest clones add up to about 2.5% of the sample. What was sequenced was PBMCs. Receptor source: a woman in her thirties or forties in good health and CMV-seronegative.

The V call is TRBV5-1, the J call TRBJ2-5; tentatively, D is TRBD1 (6 bases). Trimming took off 4 bases at V and 5 bases at J, with 15 bases between the two ends. Germline assignment: CDR1 SGHRS and CDR2 YFSETQ. CDR3 length equals 14 residues. The CDR3 DNA reads as TGCGCCAGCAGCCCCTCAGGGGAAGCTGAGACCCAGTACTTC. It specifies CASSPSGEAETQYF. Supplemented by reference TRBV5-1 and TRBJ2-5, the full variable domain reads KAGVTQTPRYLIKTRGQQVTLSCSPISGHRSVSWYQQTPGQGLQFLFEYFSETQRNKGNFPGRFSGRQFSNSRSEMNVSTLELGDSALYLCASSPSGEAETQYFGPGTRLLVL.

The chain has TRBV6-4 and TRBJ2-2, with D unclear. The CDR3 extends over 14 amino acids. V was cut by 5 bases and J by 8 bases, with 15 bases left in between. The germline V gene has CDR1 MRHNA and CDR2 SNTAGT. DNA of the CDR3: TGTGCCAGCAGTTTCCGCCCGGGTGGGGGGGAGCTGTTTTTT. Translating it yields CASSFRPGGGELFF.

In regard to this clone: This specimen includes other DNA sequences encoding the same CDR3. The chain couples TRBV5-1 to TRBJ1-2, with 10 bases fitting TRBD1. Germline V CDR1 and CDR2: SGHRS, YFSETQ. This CDR3 spans 15 amino acids. Losses at the gene ends were 3 bases for V and 8 bases for J; bases not matched to a gene: 10. CDR3 region: CASSWQSGTGDGYTF. CDR3 DNA sequence: TGCGCCAGCAGCTGGCAGTCCGGGACAGGGGACGGCTACACCTTC.

The rearrangement links TRBV19 to TRBJ2-2; D is unclear. Germline values: CDR1 LNHDA, CDR2 SQIVND (reference sequence). The CDR3 is made up of 15 amino acids. V dropped 1 base and J dropped 1 base, with 7 bases sitting between them. CDR3 sequence reads: CASSIAAGNTGELFF. Written as DNA, the CDR3 is TGTGCCAGTAGTATAGCTGCAGGGAACACCGGGGAGCTGTTTTTT. The complete variable domain, with remaining parts taken from reference TRBV19 and TRBJ2-2, reads DGGITQSPKYLFRKEGQNVTLSCEQNLNHDAMYWYRQDPGQGLRLIYYSQIVNDFQKGDIAEGYSVSREKKESFPLTVTSAQKNPTAFYLCASSIAAGNTGELFFGEGSRLTVL.

This chain connects TRBV19 to TRBJ1-1; D is ambiguous. The CDR3 spans 17 residues. Trimming cost V 4 bases and J 2 bases, with 20 bases left between them. Germline lookup yields CDR1 LNHDA and CDR2 SQIVND (reference sequence). This chain's CDR3 is CASSRGPYQLSNTEAFF. The CDR3 bases are TGTGCCAGTAGTAGAGGTCCTTACCAGCTTTCAAACACTGAAGCTTTCTTT.

V is TRBV4-1 and J is TRBJ2-7; TRBD2 matches 15 bases. The CDR3 runs 17 residues. CDR1 and CDR2 from the germline V gene are MGHRA and YSYEKL. V gave up 5 bases and J gave up 0 bases; unmatched junction bases: 5. Here the CDR3 reads CASSEGLAGGISYEQYF. The CDR3 DNA reads as TGCGCCAGCAGCGAAGGACTAGCGGGAGGGATCTCCTACGAGCAGTACTTC.

The chain links TRBV19 to TRBJ1-3; 9 nucleotides agree with TRBD1. From germline, CDR1 is LNHDA and CDR2 SQIVND (reference sequence). The CDR3 runs to 14 residues. V shed 8 bases, J shed 3 bases, and the junction held 5 bases outside the gene matches. CDR3 coding DNA: TGTGCCAGTTGGACAGGGGCGGTTGGAAACACCATATATTTT. Encoded protein: CASWTGAVGNTIYF.

This clone was picked up a small number of times. The chain carries TRBV10-2 and TRBJ2-1; maybe TRBD1 (5 bases). Germline V gene lookup returns CDR1 WSHSY and CDR2 SAAADI. CDR3 length: 12 residues. Between the trimmed V and J ends, which lost 5 bases and 9 bases, there was a span of 11 bases. The CDR3 is CASSIQGFEQFF. The CDR3 coding sequence is TGCGCCAGCAGTATTCAGGGTTTTGAGCAGTTCTTC.

This sequence joins TRBV10-1 and TRBJ2-5; 10 positions agree with TRBD2. In germline, CDR1 is WNHNN, CDR2 SYGVQD (reference sequence). Trimming took 4 bases from V and 5 from J; bases not matched to a gene: 7. The CDR3 spans 15 residues. The CDR3 here is CASSASSGSYETQYF. CDR3 DNA sequence: TGCGCCAGCAGTGCTTCTAGCGGGAGTTACGAGACCCAGTACTTC.

This clone was seen a single time. The chain recombines TRBV9 with TRBJ2-5; D is perhaps TRBD1 (5 bases). Trimming removed 0 bases at V and 4 bases at J, with 13 bases between. The germline CDR1 and CDR2 sequences are SGDLS and YYNGEE. The CDR3 has 15 residues. CDR3 loop: CASSVDPGWGETQYF. DNA of the CDR3: TGTGCCAGCAGCGTAGATCCAGGGTGGGGAGAGACCCAGTACTTC.

The chain combines TRBV28 with TRBJ2-5; D uncertain. The V end lost 4 bases, the J end lost 5 bases, and 5 bases lay between the germline ends. Germline-derived CDR1 and CDR2 are MDHEN and SYDVKM. This CDR3 contains 11 residues. CDR3 coding DNA: TGTGCCAGCAGTTACCGGGAGACCCAGTACTTC. It encodes CASSYRETQYF. The whole variable domain, filled in from reference TRBV28 and TRBJ2-5, reads DVKVTQSSRYLVKRTGEKVFLECVQDMDHENMFWYRQDPGLGLRLIYFSYDVKMKEKGDIPEGYSVSREKKERFSLILESASTNQTSMYLCASSYRETQYFGPGTRLLVL.

The chain couples TRBV2 to TRBJ2-1, with 7 nucleotides matching TRBD2. J lost 6 bases, V lost 4 bases, and 6 bases had no gene match. The germline CDR1 and CDR2 sequences are SNHLY and FYNNEI. This CDR3 region has 14 residues. The CDR3 loop is CASSGRGFPNEQFF. CDR3 DNA sequence: TGTGCCAGCAGTGGGCGGGGGTTCCCCAATGAGCAGTTCTTC.

The genes are TRBV30 and TRBJ2-3, with D perhaps TRBD2 (5 bases). CDR3 length: 13 amino acids. The germline gives CDR1 GTSNPN, CDR2 SVGIG (reference sequence). V was clipped by 4 bases and J by 3 bases, with 11 bases between them. This CDR3 is CAWTREWTDTQYF. DNA of the CDR3: TGTGCCTGGACTAGGGAGTGGACAGATACGCAGTATTTT.

On this clone: The sample holds other DNA sequences that translate to the same CDR3. The chain carries TRBV7-9 and TRBJ1-5; D gene ambiguous. Trimming stripped 3 bases from V and 0 bases from J, with 6 bases between. Germline values: CDR1 SEHNR, CDR2 FQNEAQ (reference sequence). This CDR3 comprises 14 residues. The CDR3 loop reads CASSFAGSNQPQHF. The CDR3 DNA reads as TGTGCCAGCAGCTTCGCGGGTAGCAATCAGCCCCAGCATTTT. Variable domain in full (rest from reference TRBV7-9 and TRBJ1-5): DTGVSQNPRHKITKRGQNVTFRCDPISEHNRLYWYRQTLGQGPEFLTYFQNEAQLEKSRLLSDRFSAERPKGSFSTLEIQRTEQGDSAMYLCASSFAGSNQPQHFGDGTRLSIL.

The V call is TRBV4-1, the J call TRBJ2-7, with 8 bases lining up with TRBD1. V dropped 1 base and J dropped 5; count of bases not matched to a gene: 16. The CDR3 is 18 residues long. Germline V lookup: CDR1 MGHRA, CDR2 YSYEKL. The CDR3 bases are TGCGCCAGCAGCCAAGGGTTCATGGGGCAGGGGGCATTCGACGAGCAGTACTTC. The encoded protein is CASSQGFMGQGAFDEQYF.

The V and J genes are TRBV6-5 and TRBJ2-3; 10 bases are a match to TRBD2. Germline V gene sequence: CDR1 MNHEY, CDR2 SVGAGI. The CDR3 has 16 amino acids. V lost 2 bases and J lost 0; bases outside the gene matches: 2. This CDR3 is CASSYMTSGSTDTQYF. CDR3 DNA: TGTGCCAGCAGTTACATGACTAGCGGGAGCACAGATACGCAGTATTTT.

This chain connects TRBV7-2 to TRBJ2-5, with TRBD1 matching over 11 bases. The CDR3 has 15 residues. J lost 5 bases, V lost 6 bases, and 8 bases had no gene match. Germline V gene data show CDR1 as SGHTA and CDR2 as FQGNSA. The CDR3 here is CASRRGTGGTETQYF. Written as DNA, the CDR3 is TGTGCCAGCAGGCGCGGGACAGGGGGTACGGAGACCCAGTACTTC. Variable domain in full (rest from reference TRBV7-2 and TRBJ2-5): GAGVSQSPSNKVTEKGKDVELRCDPISGHTALYWYRQSLGQGLEFLIYFQGNSAPDKSGLPSDRFSAERTGGSVSTLTIQRTQQEDSAVYLCASRRGTGGTETQYFGPGTRLLVL.

The CDR3 DNA is TGTGCCAGCAGTGAAGCGCTCAACCTCGGCAGGGGGCAGGTTAGCAATCAGCCCCAGCATTTT. Translated: CASSEALNLGRGQVSNQPQHF. The V call is TRBV2, the J call TRBJ1-5, with 8 bases identical to TRBD1. This CDR3 is built from 21 residues. Losses at the gene ends were 0 bases for V and 0 bases for J; bases not matched to a gene: 16. Germline loops: CDR1 SNHLY, CDR2 FYNNEI.

This clone was detected once. CDR3 residues: CASSLLQNVGQGARYEQYF. The CDR3, as DNA: TGCGCCAGCAGCCTCCTTCAGAACGTGGGACAGGGAGCGCGTTACGAGCAGTACTTC. V is TRBV4-1 and J is TRBJ2-7; the match to TRBD1 covers 9 bases. The CDR3 contains 19 residues. V lost 4 bases and J lost 4; bases outside the gene matches: 20. Germline V gene lookup returns CDR1 MGHRA and CDR2 YSYEKL.

This clone was recorded a few times. The chain is built from TRBV7-6 and TRBJ1-2; 9 nucleotides line up with TRBD1. The CDR3 is 16 amino acids. Germline CDR1 SGHVS, CDR2 FNYEAQ. Trimming took 1 base from V and 3 from J; bases not matched to a gene: 6. CDR3 protein: CASSLVGTGSDYGYTF. The CDR3 DNA is TGTGCCAGCAGCTTAGTTGGGACAGGGTCTGACTATGGCTACACCTTC. Variable domain in full (rest from reference TRBV7-6 and TRBJ1-2): GAGVSQSPRYKVTKRGQDVALRCDPISGHVSLYWYRQALGQGPEFLTYFNYEAQQDKSGLPNDRFSAERPEGSISTLTIQRTEQRDSAMYRCASSLVGTGSDYGYTFGSGTRLTVV.

This clone was observed a few times. The chain is built from TRBV2 and TRBJ1-1; D perhaps matches TRBD1 (6 bases). Trimming cost V 8 bases and J 9 bases, with 10 bases left between them. This CDR3 region has 10 residues. The germline CDR1 and CDR2 sequences are SNHLY and FYNNEI. The chain's CDR3 is CASLGAKAFF. The CDR3 DNA reads as TGTGCCAGCTTGGGGGCGAAAGCTTTCTTT.

The rearrangement links TRBV28 to TRBJ1-2; TRBD1 matches at 9 bases. V shed 6 bases, J shed 4 bases, and the junction held 12 bases outside the gene matches. Germline V gene lookup returns CDR1 MDHEN and CDR2 SYDVKM. The CDR3 length is 16 residues. The CDR3 DNA reads as TGTGCCAGCAGCCCGTACAGGGGGCAGGGAGGCTATGGCTACACCTTC. Translating gives CASSPYRGQGGYGYTF.

The count of this clone is one. This rearrangement joins TRBV15 to TRBJ1-2; 8 bases map to TRBD1. Germline-derived CDR1 and CDR2 are LNHNV and YYDKDF (reference sequence). The CDR3 is 14 residues long. J gave up 2 bases and V 5 bases, and 4 bases lay outside the gene matches. The chain's CDR3 is CATSAGQGNYGYTF. The CDR3 DNA reads as TGTGCCACCAGCGCCGGACAGGGAAACTATGGCTACACCTTC.

V is TRBV30 and J is TRBJ2-7, with 10 bases lining up with TRBD1. Germline V lookup: CDR1 GTSNPN, CDR2 SVGIG (reference sequence). The V and J ends lost 3 bases and 2 bases, in that order; junction bases with no gene match: 7. The CDR3 has 15 residues. Here the CDR3 DNA reads TGTGCCTGGAGCGAGACAGGGGGCTTCCCCTACGAGCAGTACTTC. This sequence encodes CAWSETGGFPYEQYF.

This clone was found once. The J gene is TRBJ1-2, the V gene TRBV29-1, with unresolved D. Trimming removed 2 bases at V and 2 bases at J, with 3 bases between. Per the germline V gene, CDR1 is SQVTM and CDR2 is ANQGSEA. The CDR3 runs to 11 residues. DNA for the CDR3: TGCAGCGTTGAACAGAACTATGGCTACACCTTC. It yields the protein CSVEQNYGYTF.

This chain connects TRBV30 to TRBJ2-5, with 13 nucleotides matching TRBD2. From germline, CDR1 is GTSNPN and CDR2 SVGIG (reference sequence). This CDR3 has 14 amino acids. Unmatched junction bases numbered 4, after V lost 4 bases and J lost 5 bases. This CDR3 reads CAWKGLAGWETQYF. CDR3 DNA: TGTGCCTGGAAGGGACTAGCGGGATGGGAGACCCAGTACTTC.

The rearrangement uses TRBV5-1 and TRBJ2-2, with 8 positions matching TRBD1. The V segment lost 4 bases and the J segment 2 bases; nucleotides outside the gene matches: 10. The CDR3 contains 17 residues. In germline, CDR1 is SGHRS, CDR2 YFSETQ. The CDR3 coding sequence is TGCGCCAGCAGCCGAGGGACAGGACGAGTAAACACCGGGGAGCTGTTTTTT. It is translated as CASSRGTGRVNTGELFF.